This T cell receptor (beta chain) was observed in a study of OX40 agonist ivuxolimab in advanced cancers. This clone was picked up one time. Germline assignment: CDR1 MRHNA and CDR2 SNTAGT. CDR3 size: 13 residues. V lost 5 bases, J lost 0 bases, and 5 bases lay in between. Sequencing was performed with immunoSEQ multiplex PCR; in TCRdb, only in-frame clones are kept and a portion is missing. The sample yields about 38,000 clones, approximately 79% seen once. The rearrangement joins TRBV6-4 to TRBJ1-5; D unclear. This sequence originates from an adult with an advanced solid tumor such as melanoma, head and neck, liver or kidney cancer. Sample: CD4+ or CD8+ T cells sorted from blood, taken in a trial of the OX40 agonist ivuxolimab. The CDR3 region has the DNA TGTGCCAGCAGTAAGGATAGCAATCAGCCCCAGCATTTT. Residues: CASSKDSNQPQHF.